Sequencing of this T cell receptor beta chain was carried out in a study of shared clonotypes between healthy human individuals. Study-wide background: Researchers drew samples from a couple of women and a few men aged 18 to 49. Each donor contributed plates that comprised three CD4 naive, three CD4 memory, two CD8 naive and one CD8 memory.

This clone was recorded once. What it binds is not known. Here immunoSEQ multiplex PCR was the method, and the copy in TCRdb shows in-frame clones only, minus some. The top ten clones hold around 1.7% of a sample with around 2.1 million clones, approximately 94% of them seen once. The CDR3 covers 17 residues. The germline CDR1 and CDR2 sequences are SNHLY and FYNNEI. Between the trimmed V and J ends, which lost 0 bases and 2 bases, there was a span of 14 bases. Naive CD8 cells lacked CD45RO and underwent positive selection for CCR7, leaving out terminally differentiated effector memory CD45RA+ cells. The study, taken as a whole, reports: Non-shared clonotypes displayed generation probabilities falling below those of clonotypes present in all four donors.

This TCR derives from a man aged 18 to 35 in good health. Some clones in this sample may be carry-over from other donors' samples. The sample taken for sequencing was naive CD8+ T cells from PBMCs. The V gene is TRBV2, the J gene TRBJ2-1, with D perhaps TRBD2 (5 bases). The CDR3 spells CASSEAGGTGAYNEQFF. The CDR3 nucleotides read TGTGCCAGCAGTGAAGCCGGCGGAACCGGGGCCTACAATGAGCAGTTCTTC.